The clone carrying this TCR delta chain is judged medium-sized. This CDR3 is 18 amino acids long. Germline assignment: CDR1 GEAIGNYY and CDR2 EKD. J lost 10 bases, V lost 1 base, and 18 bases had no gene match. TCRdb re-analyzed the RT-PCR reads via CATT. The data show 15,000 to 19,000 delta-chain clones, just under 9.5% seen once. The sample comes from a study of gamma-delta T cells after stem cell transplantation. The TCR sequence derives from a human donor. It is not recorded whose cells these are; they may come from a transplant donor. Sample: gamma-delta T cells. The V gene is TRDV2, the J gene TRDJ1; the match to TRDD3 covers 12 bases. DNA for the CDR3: TGTGCCTGTGACACGGCTGGGGGATACGCCTCTTCTATTCGTACACTCATCTTT. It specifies CACDTAGGYASSIRTLIF.